The clone carrying this T cell receptor beta chain was seen once. Its antigen is unidentified. Germline values: CDR1 MNHEY, CDR2 SMNVEV (reference sequence). Losses at the gene ends were 6 bases for V and 3 bases for J; bases not matched to a gene: 13. The CDR3 totals 17 residues. The data belong to a study of a mutant IDH1 vaccine in newly diagnosed glioma. Background on the study: Eight vaccine injections were given to patients in weeks 1, 3, 5, 7, 11, 15, 19 and 23. The first vaccination came 4-6 weeks after radiotherapy alone, or with temozolomide cycles. Patients under treatment included about 60% males and 37.5% females and had a mean age of around 40 years. The study's findings and limits: There seemed to be no relation between pseudoprogression and changes in top peripheral T cell clonotypes.

Time point specified: week 11, during vaccination. Each vaccine dose was 300 ug of mutant IDH1 20-mer peptide, with topical imiquimod. Clones were sequenced by immunoSEQ multiplex PCR, and TCRdb holds only the in-frame ones, with some missing. The table shows tens of thousands of clones, with about four fifths occurring only once. The rearrangement uses TRBV27 and TRBJ1-3, with 8 bases fitting TRBD1. The sequencing used PBMCs, collected from a glioma patient whose treatment included an IDH1 peptide vaccine. The clonotype was recovered from a woman aged 50 to 65 with glioma. CDR3 DNA sequence: TGTGCCAGCAGCCCACGATCCAGGGACAGGATTGGAAACACCATATATTTT. It yields the protein CASSPRSRDRIGNTIYF.